This T cell receptor beta chain was captured by sequencing in a study of T cell repertoires in cytomegalovirus infection. Looking at the study overall: CMV epitopes used comprised recently identified HLA-C-restricted ones and well-studied HLA-B-restricted ones. Public TCR beta signatures provided an indication of both CMV infection and a matching HLA type.

TCRdb called the reads again in MiXCR, with one record for every CDR3 protein. This sample has approximately 24,000 distinct CDR3 sequences, with 20% to 25% found just once. Study results and caveats: CMV-specific TCR beta clonotypes restricted by HLA-C were the ones dominating the ex vivo response. Individuals carrying CMV plus the relevant HLA were identified by cumulative frequency of public TCR beta families.

This clonotype was observed a few times. What it binds is not known. There are 15 residues in the CDR3. J gave up 1 base and V 4 bases, and 3 bases lay outside the gene matches. From germline, CDR1 is SGHVS and CDR2 FNYEAQ. Specimen: CD8+ T cells from cultured PBMCs, collected from culture after CMV antigen stimulation. The chain carries TRBV7-6 and TRBJ2-3, with 9 bases that match TRBD2. This TCR was sampled from a human donor in good health (CMV status not recorded). Some clones in this sample may be carry-over from other donors' samples. The CDR3 DNA sequence: TGTGCCAGCAGCTCCGTAGCGGGGGGCACAGATACGCAGTATTTT. The encoded protein is CASSSVAGGTDTQYF.